Shown below are 29 T cell receptor beta chains from a single sample sequenced in a study of early stage breast cancer tumors. Assay: immunoSEQ multiplex PCR; the TCRdb copy retains only in-frame clones and omits some. The sample lists 5,000 to 6,500 clones, just under 70% seen once, with approximately 13% in the top ten. Sequencing used normal breast tissue next to the tumor. The receptors come from a person aged 55 to 70 with breast cancer.

This chain uses TRBV28 with TRBJ1-5; D gene uncertain. CDR1 and CDR2 (germline): MDHEN, SYDVKM. V dropped 7 bases and J dropped 3 bases, with 13 bases sitting between them. The CDR3 consists of 14 residues. CDR3 amino acids: CASTPQSFNQPQHF. CDR3 in DNA: TGTGCCAGCACCCCGCAGAGCTTCAATCAGCCCCAGCATTTT. The complete variable domain, with remaining parts taken from reference TRBV28 and TRBJ1-5, reads DVKVTQSSRYLVKRTGEKVFLECVQDMDHENMFWYRQDPGLGLRLIYFSYDVKMKEKGDIPEGYSVSREKKERFSLILESASTNQTSMYLCASTPQSFNQPQHFGDGTRLSIL.

The rearrangement joins TRBV7-9 to TRBJ1-1; possible D gene TRBD1, 5 bases. The CDR3 is 15 amino acids. Germline assignment: CDR1 SEHNR and CDR2 FQNEAQ (reference sequence). V lost 5 bases and J lost 5, with 18 bases in between. CDR3 protein: CASSPGQGWNTEAFF. The CDR3 coding sequence is TGTGCCAGCAGCCCGGGGCAGGGCTGGAATACTGAAGCTTTCTTT.

The genes are TRBV2 and TRBJ2-7; 8 nucleotides align to TRBD1. Germline trimming cut 1 base from V and 2 bases from J; bases unmatched to any gene: 1. Germline CDR1 and CDR2: SNHLY and FYNNEI. The CDR3 runs to 14 residues. The CDR3 DNA follows: TGTGCCAGCAGTGAAGGGACAGGGCCCTACGAGCAGTACTTC. Protein product: CASSEGTGPYEQYF.

V usage is TRBV10-3 and J usage is TRBJ2-5; no clear D gene. The V gene's germline CDR1 is ENHRY and CDR2 SYGVKD. Trimming shortened V by 5 bases and J by 5 bases, and 9 bases separated the two germline ends. The CDR3 is 12 amino acids. The CDR3 here is CAISQTGETQYF. CDR3 DNA: TGTGCCATCAGTCAGACTGGGGAGACCCAGTACTTC.

V is TRBV6-1 and J is TRBJ2-7; D is ambiguous. The CDR3 loop spans 13 amino acids. Germline CDR1 reads MNHNS; CDR2 reads SASEGT. The V end was cut by 4 bases, the J end by 6 bases, with 13 bases between. The CDR3 loop reads CASSGEVGVEQYF. The DNA of the CDR3 is TGTGCCAGCAGTGGAGAAGTTGGGGTCGAGCAGTACTTC.

The rearrangement joins TRBV6-6 to TRBJ1-3, with D hard to call. V dropped 10 bases and J dropped 2 bases, with 9 bases sitting between them. Germline CDR1 MNHNY, CDR2 SVGAGI (reference sequence). The CDR3 is 12 residues long. The DNA of the CDR3 is TGTGCCACCCGAGATCCTGGAAACACCATATATTTT. Residues: CATRDPGNTIYF.

The rearrangement joins TRBV2 to TRBJ2-5; D not certain. V lost 3 bases, J lost 2 bases, and 4 bases lay in between. CDR3 length equals 12 residues. Germline V gene data show CDR1 as SNHLY and CDR2 as FYNNEI. The CDR3 sequence is CASSEGQETQYF. The CDR3 bases are TGTGCCAGCAGTGAGGGTCAAGAGACCCAGTACTTC. The full variable domain, its missing parts supplied by reference TRBV2 and TRBJ2-5, is EPEVTQTPSHQVTQMGQEVILRCVPISNHLYFYWYRQILGQKVEFLVSFYNNEISEKSEIFDDQFSVERPDGSNFTLKIRSTKLEDSAMYFCASSEGQETQYFGPGTRLLVL.

The chain joins TRBV18 to TRBJ1-2, with TRBD1 matching 7 bases. V dropped 5 bases and J dropped 2; count of bases not matched to a gene: 5. Looked up from germline, CDR1 is KGHSH and CDR2 is LQKENI. This CDR3 contains 14 residues. CDR3 nucleotide sequence: TGTGCCAGCTCATCCGGGACAGAGAACTATGGCTACACCTTC. It yields the protein CASSSGTENYGYTF.

This clone was detected once. The rearrangement uses TRBV19 and TRBJ1-1; D call uncertain. V dropped 5 bases and J dropped 0 bases, with 7 bases sitting between them. Per the germline V gene, CDR1 is LNHDA and CDR2 is SQIVND (reference sequence). This CDR3 has 13 residues. CDR3 sequence (DNA): TGTGCCAGTAGTCTTGACTTGAACACTGAAGCTTTCTTT. This codes for CASSLDLNTEAFF.

The chain has TRBV7-3 and TRBJ2-1, with TRBD1 identical over 8 bases. V shed 5 bases, J shed 5 bases, and the junction held 2 bases outside the gene matches. The CDR3 loop spans 13 amino acids. Germline CDR1 reads SGHTA; CDR2 reads FQGTGA. CDR3 coding DNA: TGTGCCAGCAGCCGGGACAGGAACAATGAGCAGTTCTTC. Translation: CASSRDRNNEQFF.

This clone is deemed medium-sized (0.01 to 0.1%). The chain is built from TRBV18 and TRBJ1-6; no clear D. Germline loops: CDR1 KGHSH, CDR2 LQKENI. This CDR3 region has 14 residues. V gave up 3 bases and J gave up 10 bases, with 13 bases separating them. CDR3 in DNA: TGTGCCAGCTCACCCGACCGCTTCGGATCACCCCTCCACTTT. It is translated as CASSPDRFGSPLHF.

This clone was observed once. This sequence joins TRBV27 and TRBJ2-1; perhaps TRBD2 as D (7 bases). This CDR3 comprises 13 residues. Germline lookup yields CDR1 MNHEY and CDR2 SMNVEV (reference sequence). Between the trimmed V and J ends, which lost 8 bases and 7 bases, there was a span of 15 bases. The CDR3 is CASREGGPNEQFF. For the CDR3, the DNA is TGTGCCAGCCGAGAGGGGGGGCCTAATGAGCAGTTCTTC.

The V call is TRBV5-1, the J call TRBJ1-1; TRBD1 is a possible D gene (5 bases). Germline values: CDR1 SGHRS, CDR2 YFSETQ. V lost 1 base, J lost 5 bases, and 12 bases lay in between. CDR3 length: 14 amino acids. The CDR3 here is CASSLSGGGTEAFF. In DNA, the CDR3 is TGCGCCAGCAGCTTGTCGGGGGGGGGTACTGAAGCTTTCTTT.

This chain uses TRBV6-5 with TRBJ2-1, with D uncertain. The CDR3 runs 11 residues. The germline gives CDR1 MNHEY, CDR2 SVGAGI. Deletions cut 4 bases from V and 6 bases from J, with 4 bases between. The CDR3 protein is CASSFLNEQFF. CDR3 sequence (DNA): TGTGCCAGCAGTTTCCTCAATGAGCAGTTCTTC.

The V and J genes are TRBV28 and TRBJ2-5; D is perhaps TRBD1 or TRBD2 (6 bases each). CDR1 is MDHEN, CDR2 SYDVKM, per germline. This CDR3 has 14 amino acids. Between the trimmed V and J ends, which lost 4 bases and 5 bases, there was a span of 14 bases. CDR3 region: CASSSGGGFETQYF. The CDR3 DNA reads TGTGCCAGCAGTTCCGGAGGGGGGTTTGAGACCCAGTACTTC.

In its sample, this clone ranks as large. This rearrangement joins TRBV5-6 to TRBJ2-3; TRBD1 agrees at 10 bases. The junction had 11 bases not matched to a gene; V was cut back by 4 bases and J by 6 bases. This CDR3 contains 16 residues. Germline V CDR1 and CDR2: SGHDT, YYEEEE. The CDR3 sequence: CASSNTGTGDGDTQYF. CDR3 in DNA: TGTGCCAGCAGCAACACCGGGACAGGGGATGGCGATACGCAGTATTTT.

This clone was counted once. This chain connects TRBV6-1 to TRBJ2-2, with TRBD2 matching 11 bases. The CDR3 sequence is 17 residues long. Germline V lookup: CDR1 MNHNS, CDR2 SASEGT. Losses at the gene ends were 2 bases for V and 0 bases for J; bases not matched to a gene: 2. CDR3 sequence reads: CASSELAGGANTGELFF. CDR3 DNA sequence: TGTGCCAGCAGTGAACTAGCGGGGGGCGCGAACACCGGGGAGCTGTTTTTT.

V and J are TRBV5-1 and TRBJ2-2; D unresolved. Trimming took off 3 bases at V and 4 bases at J, with 10 bases between the two ends. Germline assignment: CDR1 SGHRS and CDR2 YFSETQ. The CDR3 sequence is 14 residues long. The CDR3 spells CASSSAGSTGELFF. CDR3 DNA: TGCGCCAGCAGCTCTGCAGGATCCACCGGGGAGCTGTTTTTT.

This chain connects TRBV18 to TRBJ2-3, with TRBD1 identical over 7 bases. The CDR3 extends over 15 amino acids. Trimming at V came to 2 bases and at J to 4 bases, leaving 6 bases not matched to a gene. The germline gives CDR1 KGHSH, CDR2 LQKENI. CDR3 in amino acids: CASSPNRGDADTQYF. The CDR3 bases are TGTGCCAGCTCACCAAACAGGGGAGACGCAGATACGCAGTATTTT.

The chain combines TRBV4-3 with TRBJ1-5, with D maybe TRBD1 (6 bases). V was trimmed by 4 bases and J by 5 bases, leaving 12 bases between them. CDR3 length: 14 residues. Germline CDR1 reads LGHNA; CDR2 reads YSLEER. CDR3 protein: CASSLEGGDQPQHF. DNA of the CDR3: TGCGCCAGCAGCCTGGAGGGGGGTGATCAGCCCCAGCATTTT.

The chain employs TRBV6-5 and TRBJ1-6; TRBD1 might be the D (6 bases). Looked up from germline, CDR1 is MNHEY and CDR2 is SVGAGI. The CDR3 contains 14 residues. V lost 4 bases to trimming and J lost 6 bases, with 10 bases between them. CDR3 in amino acids: CASSSPRGNSPLHF. CDR3 nucleotides: TGTGCCAGCAGTTCGCCCAGGGGTAATTCACCCCTCCACTTT.

The chain combines TRBV4-2 with TRBJ2-1; D is perhaps TRBD2 (6 bases). Germline CDR1 reads LGHNA; CDR2 reads YNFKEQ. V lost 0 bases and J 7 bases, leaving 19 bases between the germline ends. This CDR3 comprises 17 residues. DNA for the CDR3: TGTGCCAGCAGCCAAGATTACGGAGGGCCCCCGTGGAATGAGCAGTTCTTC. Translated, it gives CASSQDYGGPPWNEQFF.

The J gene is TRBJ1-4, the V gene TRBV5-6; 12 nucleotides match TRBD1. Germline CDR1 and CDR2: SGHDT and YYEEEE. With V trimmed by 2 bases and J by 5 bases, 7 bases remained unmatched. The CDR3 covers 17 residues. CDR3 sequence reads: CASSFNRDRGRNEKLFF. For the CDR3, the DNA is TGTGCCAGCAGCTTTAACCGGGACAGGGGGCGGAATGAAAAACTGTTTTTT.

V is TRBV5-1 and J is TRBJ2-3; 7 bases map to TRBD1. V lost 4 bases to trimming and J lost 10 bases; unmatched junction nucleotides: 6. The CDR3 is made up of 12 amino acids. The germline V gene encodes CDR1 SGHRS and CDR2 YFSETQ. The CDR3 here is CASSPPGTAQYF. The CDR3 DNA follows: TGCGCCAGCAGCCCCCCAGGGACAGCGCAGTATTTT.

The CDR3 loop is CASSLDGTGNQETQYF. The CDR3 coding sequence is TGTGCCAGCAGCTTGGATGGGACAGGAAACCAAGAGACCCAGTACTTC. The chain employs TRBV5-6 and TRBJ2-5; TRBD1 agrees at 8 bases. CDR3 length: 16 amino acids. V lost 0 bases, J lost 0 bases, and 4 bases stayed unmatched. CDR1 is SGHDT and CDR2 is YYEEEE in the germline V gene. The full variable domain, with the rest looked up from reference TRBV5-6 and TRBJ2-5, is DAGVTQSPTHLIKTRGQQVTLRCSPKSGHDTVSWYQQALGQGPQFIFQYYEEEERQRGNFPDRFSGHQFPNYSSELNVNALLLGDSALYLCASSLDGTGNQETQYFGPGTRLLVL.

The chain is built from TRBV28 and TRBJ1-3; D remains ambiguous. CDR3 length equals 15 residues. V gave up 6 bases and J gave up 2 bases, with 14 bases separating them. Germline V CDR1 and CDR2: MDHEN, SYDVKM. The CDR3 sequence: CASSPQRVPGNTIYF. In DNA, the CDR3 is TGTGCCAGCAGCCCCCAGCGGGTGCCTGGAAACACCATATATTTT.

This chain connects TRBV28 to TRBJ2-4; TRBD1 agrees at 9 bases. This CDR3 comprises 16 residues. The germline V gene has CDR1 MDHEN and CDR2 SYDVKM. V gave up 4 bases and J gave up 7 bases; unmatched junction bases: 11. The CDR3 DNA is TGTGCCAGCAGTTCCTCCGTAAGGGACAGGGATAACATTCAGTACTTC. Protein sequence: CASSSSVRDRDNIQYF.

This clone was recorded once. This chain joins TRBV6-1 and TRBJ2-7; D gene uncertain. CDR1 and CDR2 from the germline V gene are MNHNS and SASEGT. The CDR3 spans 12 residues. V dropped 6 bases and J dropped 3 bases, with 9 bases sitting between them. This CDR3 is CASRAPGYEQYF. The CDR3 DNA follows: TGTGCCAGCAGGGCACCAGGCTACGAGCAGTACTTC.

V gene TRBV5-4 combines with J gene TRBJ2-7; 9 bases align to TRBD2. J lost 2 bases, V lost 4 bases, and 7 bases had no gene match. The CDR3 runs to 15 residues. Germline V gives CDR1 SGHNT, CDR2 YYREEE (reference sequence). Here the CDR3 DNA reads TGTGCCAGCAGCCCGCAGGCTAGCGGGGCCTACGAGCAGTACTTC. This translates into CASSPQASGAYEQYF.